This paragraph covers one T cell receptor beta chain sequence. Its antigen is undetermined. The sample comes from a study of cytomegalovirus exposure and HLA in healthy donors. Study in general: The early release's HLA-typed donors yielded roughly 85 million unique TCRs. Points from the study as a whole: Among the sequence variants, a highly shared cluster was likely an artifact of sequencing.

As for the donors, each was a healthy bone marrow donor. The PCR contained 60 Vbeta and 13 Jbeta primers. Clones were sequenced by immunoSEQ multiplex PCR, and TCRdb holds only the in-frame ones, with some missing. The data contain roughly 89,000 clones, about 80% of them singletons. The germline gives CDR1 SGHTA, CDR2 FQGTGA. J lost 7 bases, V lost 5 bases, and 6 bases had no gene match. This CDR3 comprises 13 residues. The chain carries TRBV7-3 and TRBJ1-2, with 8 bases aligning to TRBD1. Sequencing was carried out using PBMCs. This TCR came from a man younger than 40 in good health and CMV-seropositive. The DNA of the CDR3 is TGTGCCAGCAGCCCCCGGACAGGGCCTGGCTACACCTTC. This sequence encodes CASSPRTGPGYTF. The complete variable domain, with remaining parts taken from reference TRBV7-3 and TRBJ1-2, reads GAGVSQTPSNKVTEKGKYVELRCDPISGHTALYWYRQSLGQGPEFLIYFQGTGAADDSGLPNDRFFAVRPEGSVSTLKIQRTERGDSAVYLCASSPRTGPGYTFGSGTRLTVV.